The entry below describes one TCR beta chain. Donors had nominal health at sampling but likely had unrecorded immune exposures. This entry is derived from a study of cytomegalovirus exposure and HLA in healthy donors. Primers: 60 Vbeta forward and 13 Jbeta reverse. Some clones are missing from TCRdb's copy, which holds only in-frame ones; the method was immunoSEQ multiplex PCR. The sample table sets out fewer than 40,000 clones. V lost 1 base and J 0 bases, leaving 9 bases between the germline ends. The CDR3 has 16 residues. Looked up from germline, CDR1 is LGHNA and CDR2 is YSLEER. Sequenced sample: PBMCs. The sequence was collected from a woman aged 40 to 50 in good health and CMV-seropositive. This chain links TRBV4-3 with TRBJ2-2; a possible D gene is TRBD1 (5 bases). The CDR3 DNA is TGCGCCAGCAGCCAAGCTTCGACAGCGAACACCGGGGAGCTGTTTTTT. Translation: CASSQASTANTGELFF.